Listed below are T cell receptor beta chains from one sample, sequenced in a study of control samples from healthy donors and cancer patients. Repertoires were generated with immunoSEQ multiplex PCR, while TCRdb's copy carries only in-frame clones and drops some. The sample carries 150,000 to 200,000 clones, over 85% recorded once. Sequencing was performed on blood. These receptors all stem from a woman in her sixties in good health. The CDR3 runs from the conserved cysteine through the conserved F or W. D genes are given only for firm matches. The size field is filled for only some rows; it gives once, few, many or a size class.

J: TRBJ2-7
V: TRBV11-3
size: NA
D: TRBD2
CDR3: CASSLAGLAAEQYF
DNA: TGTGCCAGCAGCTTAGCAGGACTAGCAGCTGAGCAGTACTTC

J: TRBJ2-6
V: TRBV10-3
size: once
D: NA
CDR3: CAIRGEGTGANVLTF
DNA: TGTGCCATCAGGGGCGAGGGAACTGGGGCCAACGTCCTGACTTTC

J: TRBJ2-2
V: TRBV5-4
size: NA
D: NA
CDR3: CASSLPGGDTGELFF
DNA: TGTGCCAGCAGCTTGCCTGGGGGCGACACCGGGGAGCTGTTTTTT

J: TRBJ2-7
V: TRBV7-8
size: once
D: TRBD2
CDR3: CASSLEAGGREQYF
DNA: TGTGCCAGCAGCTTAGAAGCGGGGGGGCGCGAGCAGTACTTC

J: TRBJ1-2
V: TRBV16
size: NA
D: NA
CDR3: CASSQRPNYGYTF
DNA: TGTGCCAGCAGCCAAAGACCTAACTATGGCTACACCTTC

J: TRBJ1-1
V: TRBV11-2
size: NA
D: NA
CDR3: CASSSRRGTEAFF
DNA: TGTGCCAGCAGCTCCCGGAGGGGCACTGAAGCTTTCTTT

J: TRBJ1-3
V: TRBV7-6
size: NA
D: NA
CDR3: CASSLGRGNTIYF
DNA: TGTGCCAGCAGCCTGGGGCGGGGAAACACCATATATTTT

J: TRBJ1-2
V: TRBV6-5
size: NA
D: TRBD1
CDR3: CASGPGQGFYGYTF
DNA: TGTGCCAGCGGGCCGGGACAGGGGTTTTATGGCTACACCTTC

J: TRBJ1-3
V: TRBV4-1
size: NA
D: NA
CDR3: CASSLQGVGGNTIYF
DNA: TGCGCCAGCAGCCTCCAGGGAGTGGGGGGAAACACCATATATTTT

J: TRBJ1-6
V: TRBV27
size: once
D: NA
CDR3: CASSSPNSPLHF
DNA: TGTGCCAGCAGTTCTCCTAATTCACCCCTCCACTTT

J: TRBJ2-7
V: TRBV4-1
size: NA
D: TRBD1
CDR3: CASSQLGQGGSEQYF
DNA: TGCGCCAGCAGCCAATTGGGACAGGGGGGTTCTGAGCAGTACTTC

J: TRBJ2-5
V: TRBV10-3
size: NA
D: TRBD1
CDR3: CAISGTGDQETQYF
DNA: TGTGCCATCAGTGGGACAGGGGACCAAGAGACCCAGTACTTC

J: TRBJ2-7
V: TRBV25-1
size: NA
D: TRBD1
CDR3: CASSELEIRDSYEQYF
DNA: TGTGCCAGCAGTGAACTGGAAATCCGGGACAGCTACGAGCAGTACTTC

J: TRBJ1-5
V: TRBV7-2
size: NA
D: NA
CDR3: CASSDQGTLRQPQHF
DNA: TGTGCCAGCAGCGATCAGGGTACCCTTCGGCAGCCCCAGCATTTT

J: TRBJ2-5
V: TRBV7-2
size: NA
D: NA
CDR3: CASSHPWETQYF
DNA: TGTGCCAGCAGCCATCCGTGGGAGACCCAGTACTTC

J: TRBJ2-2
V: TRBV7-9
size: NA
D: NA
CDR3: CASSLTSGELFF
DNA: TGTGCCAGCAGCTTAACAAGCGGGGAGCTGTTTTTT

J: TRBJ1-3
V: TRBV4-3
size: NA
D: NA
CDR3: CASSQDRDLGNTIYF
DNA: TGCGCCAGCAGCCAAGATCGGGACTTGGGAAACACCATATATTTT

J: TRBJ2-5
V: TRBV6-1
size: NA
D: NA
CDR3: CASSEGILARETQYF
DNA: TGTGCCAGCAGTGAAGGCATCCTAGCCCGAGAGACCCAGTACTTC

J: TRBJ1-2
V: TRBV19
size: NA
D: NA
CDR3: CASSIGTVLPGYTF
DNA: TGTGCCAGTAGTATAGGTACCGTTCTGCCTGGCTACACCTTC

J: TRBJ1-1
V: TRBV11-1
size: once
D: NA
CDR3: CASSLSTTEAFF
DNA: TGTGCCAGCAGCTTAAGTACCACTGAAGCTTTCTTT

J: TRBJ1-2
V: TRBV18
size: NA
D: NA
CDR3: CASSPRQSLYGYTF
DNA: TGTGCCAGCTCACCCAGACAGAGCCTCTATGGCTACACCTTC

J: TRBJ2-3
V: TRBV6-4
size: NA
D: NA
CDR3: CASSGQMGKTDTQYF
DNA: TGTGCCAGCAGCGGCCAGATGGGGAAGACAGATACGCAGTATTTT

J: TRBJ1-4
V: TRBV7-9
size: NA
D: NA
CDR3: CASSLAYGSNEKLFF
DNA: TGTGCCAGCAGCTTAGCGTACGGTAGTAATGAAAAACTGTTTTTT

J: TRBJ2-7
V: TRBV12-3/TRBV12-4
size: NA
D: NA
CDR3: CASSSALRQQYF
DNA: TGTGCCAGCAGTTCAGCGTTAAGGCAGCAGTACTTC

J: TRBJ2-3
V: TRBV29-1
size: once
D: TRBD1
CDR3: CSVDPYGTASTDTQYF
DNA: TGCAGCGTTGATCCATATGGGACAGCTAGCACAGATACGCAGTATTTT

J: TRBJ1-4
V: TRBV7-6
size: once
D: TRBD1
CDR3: CASSLVPGQGGEKLFF
DNA: TGTGCCAGCAGCTTAGTTCCGGGACAGGGAGGTGAAAAACTGTTTTTT

J: TRBJ1-6
V: TRBV19
size: NA
D: TRBD1
CDR3: CASSIVRQGRTSPLHF
DNA: TGTGCCAGTAGTATAGTCCGACAGGGGAGGACTTCACCCCTCCACTTT

J: TRBJ2-3
V: TRBV10-1
size: NA
D: NA
CDR3: CASSERRLSTDTQYF
DNA: TGCGCCAGCAGTGAGAGGCGGCTTAGCACAGATACGCAGTATTTT

J: TRBJ1-2
V: TRBV5-4
size: many
D: NA
CDR3: CASSLLGDEGYTF
DNA: TGTGCCAGCAGCTTGTTAGGGGATGAAGGCTACACCTTC

J: TRBJ2-2
V: TRBV12-3/TRBV12-4
size: NA
D: TRBD1
CDR3: CASRQGWSGELFF
DNA: TGTGCCAGCCGACAGGGGTGGAGCGGGGAGCTGTTTTTT

J: TRBJ1-1
V: TRBV5-4
size: NA
D: TRBD1
CDR3: CASSQWTGSSTEAFF
DNA: TGTGCCAGCAGCCAATGGACAGGGTCGAGCACTGAAGCTTTCTTT

J: TRBJ2-7
V: TRBV4-1
size: once
D: NA
CDR3: CASSQEFDTTYEQYF
DNA: TGCGCCAGCAGCCAAGAGTTTGACACCACCTACGAGCAGTACTTC

J: TRBJ1-5
V: TRBV25-1
size: NA
D: NA
CDR3: CASSDANDSNQPQHF
DNA: TGTGCCAGCAGTGACGCGAATGATAGCAATCAGCCCCAGCATTTT

J: TRBJ2-2
V: TRBV6-2/TRBV6-3
size: NA
D: NA
CDR3: CASSWAGELFF
DNA: TGTGCCAGCAGTTGGGCCGGGGAGCTGTTTTTT

J: TRBJ1-4
V: TRBV5-1
size: NA
D: TRBD1
CDR3: CASSLTNRGNEKLFF
DNA: TGCGCCAGCAGCTTAACCAACAGGGGTAATGAAAAACTGTTTTTT

J: TRBJ2-1
V: TRBV7-2
size: NA
D: NA
CDR3: CASSLGGYYNEQFF
DNA: TGTGCCAGCAGCTTAGGAGGGTACTACAATGAGCAGTTCTTC

J: TRBJ1-2
V: TRBV6-1
size: NA
D: NA
CDR3: CASSEDTGPRDGYTF
DNA: TGTGCCAGCAGTGAAGACACAGGGCCTCGGGATGGCTACACCTTC

J: TRBJ1-1
V: TRBV4-2
size: NA
D: NA
CDR3: CASSQDRSFTEAFF
DNA: TGTGCCAGCAGCCAAGACAGGTCGTTCACTGAAGCTTTCTTT

J: TRBJ2-5
V: TRBV13
size: NA
D: NA
CDR3: CASSRGPGETQYF
DNA: TGTGCCAGCAGCCGGGGGCCGGGGGAGACCCAGTACTTC

J: TRBJ1-2
V: TRBV27
size: NA
D: NA
CDR3: CASSPGRGNYGYTF
DNA: TGTGCCAGCAGTCCAGGGAGAGGTAACTATGGCTACACCTTC

J: TRBJ2-2
V: TRBV5-6
size: NA
D: NA
CDR3: CASSLGSGAALSGLGELFF
DNA: TGTGCCAGCAGCTTGGGATCGGGGGCAGCCCTCTCGGGACTGGGGGAGCTGTTTTTT